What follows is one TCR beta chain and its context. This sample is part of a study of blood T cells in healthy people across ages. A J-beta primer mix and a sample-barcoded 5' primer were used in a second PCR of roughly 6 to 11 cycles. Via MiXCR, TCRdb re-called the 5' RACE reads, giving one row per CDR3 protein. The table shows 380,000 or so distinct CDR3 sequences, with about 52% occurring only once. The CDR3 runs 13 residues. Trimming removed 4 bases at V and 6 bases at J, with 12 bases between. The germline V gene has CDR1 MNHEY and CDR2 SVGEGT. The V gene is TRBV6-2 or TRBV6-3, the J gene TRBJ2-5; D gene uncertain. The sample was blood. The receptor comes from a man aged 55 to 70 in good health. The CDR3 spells CASSFRLFQTQYF. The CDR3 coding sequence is TGTGCCAGCAGTTTTCGCCTCTTCCAGACCCAGTACTTC.